This TCR beta chain was obtained from a study of technical replicates of blood from a few donors. CDR3 length: 15 amino acids. Per the germline V gene, CDR1 is MNHEY and CDR2 is SVGAGI. Trimming at V came to 4 bases and at J to 7 bases, leaving 10 bases not matched to a gene. Assay: immunoSEQ multiplex PCR; the TCRdb copy retains only in-frame clones and omits some. This table has tens of thousands of clones, around 94% appearing once. The clonotype comes from a human donor in good health. The rearrangement joins TRBV6-5 to TRBJ2-1; TRBD2 aligns across 7 bases. The sequencing sample was made of T cells isolated from PBMCs. This CDR3 is CASSSSGLGGNEQFF. The CDR3 coding sequence is TGTGCCAGCAGTTCCAGCGGGCTCGGGGGGAATGAGCAGTTCTTC.